This T cell receptor beta chain was sequenced for a study of blood T cell repertoires in COVID-19. Study at large: Acute and convalescent COVID-19 samples came from the United States, Italy and Spain. PBMCs, B-cell-depleted T cells, or T cells provided the cDNA or gDNA that made up the material.

Seattle researchers signed up patients amid active infection and tracked them longitudinally. From germline, CDR1 is GTSNPN and CDR2 SVGIG (reference sequence). J lost 5 bases, V lost 4 bases, and 4 bases had no gene match. The CDR3 is 13 residues long. The authors' processing: Amplification with reference gene primers provided the estimates of nucleated cell counts. Clones were read by immunoSEQ multiplex PCR, and TCRdb kept only the in-frame ones, dropping some. That table supplies the V and J calls and clone size; D and trimming were determined from the DNA. This sample has approximately 500,000 clones, with 85% to 90% found just once.

The clonotype originates from a woman in her fifties or sixties with COVID-19, enrolled during active disease. Sequencing input: peripheral blood. V and J are TRBV30 and TRBJ1-5, with 8 nucleotides matching TRBD1. DNA of the CDR3: TGTGCCTGGACCGGACAGGGCGATCAGCCCCAGCATTTT. Its translation: CAWTGQGDQPQHF.